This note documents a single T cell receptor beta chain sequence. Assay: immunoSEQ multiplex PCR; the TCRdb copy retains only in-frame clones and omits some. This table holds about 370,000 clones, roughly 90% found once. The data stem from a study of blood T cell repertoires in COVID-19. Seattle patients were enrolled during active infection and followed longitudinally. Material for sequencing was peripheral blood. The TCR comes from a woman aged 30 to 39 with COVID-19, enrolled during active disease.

CDR3 sequence (DNA): TGTGCCTGGAGAGCTAGCGGACACTACAATGAGCAGTTCTTC. This sequence encodes CAWRASGHYNEQFF. The rearrangement joins TRBV30 to TRBJ2-1; 7 nucleotides match TRBD2. Trimming removed 3 bases from V and 3 bases from J; junction bases left unmatched: 5. CDR1 is GTSNPN, CDR2 SVGIG, per germline (reference sequence). This CDR3 spans 14 amino acids.